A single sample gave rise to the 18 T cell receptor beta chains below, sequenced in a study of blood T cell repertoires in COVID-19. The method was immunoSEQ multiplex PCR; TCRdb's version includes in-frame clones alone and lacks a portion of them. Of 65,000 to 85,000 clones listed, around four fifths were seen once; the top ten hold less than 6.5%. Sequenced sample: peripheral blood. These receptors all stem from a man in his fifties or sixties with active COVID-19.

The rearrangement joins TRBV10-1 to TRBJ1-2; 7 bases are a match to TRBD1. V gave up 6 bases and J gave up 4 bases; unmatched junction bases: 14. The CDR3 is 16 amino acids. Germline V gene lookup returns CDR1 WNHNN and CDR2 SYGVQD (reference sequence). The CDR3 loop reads CASSREGLDRIYGYTF. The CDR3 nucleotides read TGCGCCAGCAGCCGAGAGGGTCTGGACAGGATCTATGGCTACACCTTC.

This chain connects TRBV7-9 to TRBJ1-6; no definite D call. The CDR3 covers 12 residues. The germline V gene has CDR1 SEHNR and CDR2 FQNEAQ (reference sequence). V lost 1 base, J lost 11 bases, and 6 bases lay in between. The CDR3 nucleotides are TGTGCCAGCAGCTTAGAGGAGGCACCCCTCCACTTT. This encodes CASSLEEAPLHF.

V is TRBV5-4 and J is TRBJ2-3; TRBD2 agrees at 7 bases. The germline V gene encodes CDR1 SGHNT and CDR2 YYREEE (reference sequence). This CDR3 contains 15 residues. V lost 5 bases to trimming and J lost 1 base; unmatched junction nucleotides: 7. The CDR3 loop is CASRPGLGGTDTQYF. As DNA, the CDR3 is TGTGCCAGCAGGCCAGGACTAGGCGGCACAGATACGCAGTATTTT.

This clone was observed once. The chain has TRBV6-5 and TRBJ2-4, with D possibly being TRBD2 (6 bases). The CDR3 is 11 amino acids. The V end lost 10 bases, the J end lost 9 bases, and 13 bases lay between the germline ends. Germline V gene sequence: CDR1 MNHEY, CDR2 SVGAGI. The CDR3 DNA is TGTGCCACTCGGGGGAGCGGCATTCAGTACTTC. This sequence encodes CATRGSGIQYF.

CDR3 amino acids: CASSPDKGNYGYTF. As DNA, the CDR3 is TGTGCCAGCTCACCTGACAAGGGGAACTATGGCTACACCTTC. This sequence joins TRBV18 and TRBJ1-2; D possibly corresponds to TRBD1 (5 bases). The V end lost 3 bases, the J end lost 2 bases, and 10 bases lay between the germline ends. Germline CDR1 is KGHSH and CDR2 is LQKENI. CDR3 length: 14 residues.

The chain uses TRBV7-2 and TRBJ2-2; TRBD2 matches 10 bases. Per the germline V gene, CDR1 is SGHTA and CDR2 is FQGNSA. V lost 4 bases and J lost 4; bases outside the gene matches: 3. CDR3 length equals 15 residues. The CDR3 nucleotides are TGTGCCAGCAGCTCCCGACTAGCGGGCACCGGGGAGCTGTTTTTT. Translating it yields CASSSRLAGTGELFF.

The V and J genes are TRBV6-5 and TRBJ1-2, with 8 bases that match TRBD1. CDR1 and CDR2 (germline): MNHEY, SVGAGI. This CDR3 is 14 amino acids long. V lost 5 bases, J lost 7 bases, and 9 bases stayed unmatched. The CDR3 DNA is TGTGCCAGCAGTCCTAACAGGGGGTTGAGTGGCTACACCTTC. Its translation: CASSPNRGLSGYTF.

The CDR3, as DNA: TGTGCCAGCAGCTTGGGCGGGGGGGCGAATGAGCAGTTCTTC. Translated, it gives CASSLGGGANEQFF. The chain combines TRBV5-6 with TRBJ2-1, with TRBD2 identical over 9 bases. Germline-derived CDR1 and CDR2 are SGHDT and YYEEEE. The V and J ends lost 0 bases and 7 bases, in that order; junction bases with no gene match: 2. The CDR3 spans 14 residues.

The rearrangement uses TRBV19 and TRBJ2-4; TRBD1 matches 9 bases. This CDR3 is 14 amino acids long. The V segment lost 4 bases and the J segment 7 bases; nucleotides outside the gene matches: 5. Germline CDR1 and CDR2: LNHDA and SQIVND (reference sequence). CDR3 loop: CASSKTGGENIQYF. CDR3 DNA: TGTGCCAGTAGTAAGACAGGGGGGGAGAACATTCAGTACTTC.

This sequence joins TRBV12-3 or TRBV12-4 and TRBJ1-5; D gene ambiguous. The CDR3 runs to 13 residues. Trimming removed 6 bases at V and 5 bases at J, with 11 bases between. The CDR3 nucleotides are TGTGCCAGCAGGGAGGTAGCGGATCAGCCCCAGCATTTT. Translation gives CASREVADQPQHF.

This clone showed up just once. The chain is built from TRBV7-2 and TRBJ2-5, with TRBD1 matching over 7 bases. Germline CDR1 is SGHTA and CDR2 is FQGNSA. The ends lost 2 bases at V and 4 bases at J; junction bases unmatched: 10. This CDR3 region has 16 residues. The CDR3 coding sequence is TGTGCCAGCAGCTTACGGTGGACAGGAAAGGGAGAGACCCAGTACTTC. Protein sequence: CASSLRWTGKGETQYF.

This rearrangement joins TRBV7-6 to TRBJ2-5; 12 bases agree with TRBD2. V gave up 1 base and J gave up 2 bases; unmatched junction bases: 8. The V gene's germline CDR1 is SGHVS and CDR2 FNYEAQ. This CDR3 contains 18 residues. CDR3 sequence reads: CASSLGLAGDRPQETQYF. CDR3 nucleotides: TGTGCCAGCAGCTTAGGACTAGCGGGGGATCGGCCACAAGAGACCCAGTACTTC. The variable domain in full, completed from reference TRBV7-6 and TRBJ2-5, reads GAGVSQSPRYKVTKRGQDVALRCDPISGHVSLYWYRQALGQGPEFLTYFNYEAQQDKSGLPNDRFSAERPEGSISTLTIQRTEQRDSAMYRCASSLGLAGDRPQETQYFGPGTRLLVL.

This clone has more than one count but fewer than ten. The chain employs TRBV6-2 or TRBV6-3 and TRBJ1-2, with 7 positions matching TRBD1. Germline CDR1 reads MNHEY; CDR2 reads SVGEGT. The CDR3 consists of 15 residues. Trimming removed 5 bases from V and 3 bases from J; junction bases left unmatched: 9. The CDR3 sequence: CASSRQGGMDYGYTF. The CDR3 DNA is TGTGCCAGCAGTCGACAGGGAGGTATGGACTATGGCTACACCTTC.

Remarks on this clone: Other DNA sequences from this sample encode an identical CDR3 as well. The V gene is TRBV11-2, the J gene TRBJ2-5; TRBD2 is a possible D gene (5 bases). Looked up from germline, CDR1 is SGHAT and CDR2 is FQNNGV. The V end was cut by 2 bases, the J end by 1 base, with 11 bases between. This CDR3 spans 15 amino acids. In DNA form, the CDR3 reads TGTGCCAGCAGCTTATCATCCGGGGTCCAAGAGACCCAGTACTTC. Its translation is CASSLSSGVQETQYF.

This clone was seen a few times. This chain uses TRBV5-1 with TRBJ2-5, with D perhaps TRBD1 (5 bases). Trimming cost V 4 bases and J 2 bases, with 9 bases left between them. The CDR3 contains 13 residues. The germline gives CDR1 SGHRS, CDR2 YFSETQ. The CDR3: CASSRGLQETQYF. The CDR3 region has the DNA TGCGCCAGCAGCAGGGGTTTGCAAGAGACCCAGTACTTC.

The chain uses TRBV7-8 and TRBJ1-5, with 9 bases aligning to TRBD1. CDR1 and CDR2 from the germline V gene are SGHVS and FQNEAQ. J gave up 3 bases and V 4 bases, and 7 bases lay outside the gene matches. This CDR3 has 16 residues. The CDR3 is CASSSWGQGPNQPQHF. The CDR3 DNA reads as TGTGCCAGCAGCTCATGGGGACAGGGCCCCAATCAGCCCCAGCATTTT.

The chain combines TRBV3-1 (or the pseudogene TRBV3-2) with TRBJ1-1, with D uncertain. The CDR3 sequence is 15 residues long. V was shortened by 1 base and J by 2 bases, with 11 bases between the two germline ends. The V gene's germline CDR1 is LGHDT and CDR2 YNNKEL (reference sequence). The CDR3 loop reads CASSQGSSGNTEAFF. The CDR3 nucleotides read TGTGCCAGCAGCCAAGGGTCGTCAGGTAACACTGAAGCTTTCTTT.

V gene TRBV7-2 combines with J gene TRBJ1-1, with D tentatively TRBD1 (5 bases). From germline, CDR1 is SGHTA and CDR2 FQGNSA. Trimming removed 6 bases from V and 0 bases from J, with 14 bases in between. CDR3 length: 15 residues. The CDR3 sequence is CASSSGGGVNTEAFF. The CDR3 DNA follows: TGTGCCAGCAGTAGTGGTGGGGGGGTGAACACTGAAGCTTTCTTT.